This T cell receptor (beta chain) was captured in a study of blood T cell repertoires in COVID-19. Study details: The analysed material was cDNA or gDNA that came from T cells, B-cell-depleted T cells, or PBMCs.

Participant-reported clinical history was the basis for cohort assignment. The study counted Cohort 3 donors as recovered given two negative PCRs, clearance, or symptom resolution. In the study's own analysis: Estimated nucleated cell counts came from reference gene primer amplification. The method was immunoSEQ multiplex PCR; TCRdb's version includes in-frame clones alone and lacks a portion of them. The V and J calls and clone size come from that table; D and trimming were worked out from the DNA. The profile shows 300,000 to 400,000 clones, about nine tenths of them singletons. Deletions cut 3 bases from V and 4 bases from J, with 9 bases between. Germline-derived CDR1 and CDR2 are KGHSH and LQKENI. The CDR3 has 13 residues.

The TCR originated in a man between 60 and 70 years old who had recovered from COVID-19. The J gene is TRBJ1-1, the V gene TRBV18, with D possibly being TRBD1 (6 bases). Material for sequencing was PBMCs or T cells enriched from blood (not recorded which). The CDR3: CASSPDRSTEAFF. The CDR3, as DNA: TGTGCCAGCTCACCTGACAGGTCCACTGAAGCTTTCTTT. The variable domain in full, with the rest retrieved from reference TRBV18 and TRBJ1-1, is NAGVMQNPRHLVRRRGQEARLRCSPMKGHSHVYWYRQLPEEGLKFMVYLQKENIIDESGMPKERFSAEFPKEGPSILRIQQVVRGDSAAYFCASSPDRSTEAFFGQGTRLTVV.